This TCR beta chain was retrieved from a study of CD8 T cells in Susac syndrome. The authors reverse transcribed roughly 0.45 to 1 ug RNA with random hexamers. Amplification of TCR beta CDR3 by immunoSEQ multiplex PCR spanned 54 Vbeta and 13 Jbeta. One entry per CDR3 protein, called by TCRdb with MiXCR from the immunoSEQ multiplex PCR reads. The sample has around 190,000 distinct CDR3 sequences; 85% to 95% are singletons. The CDR3 has 14 residues. Trimming cost V 6 bases and J 5 bases; bases outside gene matches: 10. Germline V lookup: CDR1 DFQATT, CDR2 SNEGSKA (reference sequence). The sequenced target, TCR beta, came from blood CD8+ and CD4+ T cells. Matching for age and sex applied to the controls, who were healthy donors. This clonotype has a single count.

The source is a human donor in good health. This chain uses TRBV20-1 with TRBJ2-5; 9 nucleotides match TRBD2. Material for sequencing was CD4+ T cells from PBMCs. CDR3 protein: CSARGGTRAETQYF. The CDR3 region has the DNA TGCAGTGCGCGGGGGGGGACTAGAGCTGAGACCCAGTACTTC.